This T cell receptor beta chain appears in the sequencing data of a study of OX40 agonist ivuxolimab in advanced cancers. Overall study: Dose-escalation cases comprised hepatocellular carcinoma, melanoma, renal cell or head and neck cancer. The dose-escalation cohort was around 83% male, with a mean age of approximately 62 years, ranging about 23 to 79.

The CDR3 is 15 amino acids. The ends lost 2 bases at V and 5 bases at J; junction bases unmatched: 3. Germline V gene lookup returns CDR1 MNHNY and CDR2 SVGAGI (reference sequence). On this clone itself: Its antigen is currently unknown.

Libraries were prepared by immunoSEQ multiplex PCR; TCRdb keeps only in-frame clonotypes and omits some of them. The table records approximately 47,000 clones, around 90% of them present only once. Findings and limits, study-wide: There was clonal expansion of CD4+ and CD8+ blood T cells by week 6 at 0.1 to 3.0 mg/kg.

The genes are TRBV6-6 and TRBJ1-4; 9 positions agree with TRBD1. The sequencing here drew on CD4+ or CD8+ T cells sorted from blood, taken in a trial of the OX40 agonist ivuxolimab. This clonotype was obtained from an adult with an advanced solid tumor such as melanoma, head and neck, liver or kidney cancer. The CDR3 DNA follows: TGTGCCAGCAGTTACGGGACAGGGACGAATGAAAAACTGTTTTTT. This sequence encodes CASSYGTGTNEKLFF.